The next 18 T cell receptor beta chains were all read from a single sample in a study of blood T cell repertoires in COVID-19. Profiling relied on immunoSEQ multiplex PCR, and the TCRdb table lists in-frame clones only, not all of them. The repertoire includes about 120,000 clones, about four fifths of them detected once, and 9.5% to 13% sits in the top ten. Sequencing input: peripheral blood. The origin of the receptors is a human donor in a cohort sampled during active COVID-19.

This clone occurred a few times. The chain uses TRBV6-5 and TRBJ1-2; 10 nucleotides agree with TRBD1. This CDR3 comprises 15 residues. In germline, CDR1 is MNHEY, CDR2 SVGAGI. V lost 5 bases to trimming and J lost 8 bases; unmatched junction nucleotides: 11. CDR3: CASSHKPTGGDGYTF. As DNA, the CDR3 is TGTGCCAGCAGTCATAAACCGACAGGGGGCGACGGCTACACCTTC.

V gene TRBV7-9 combines with J gene TRBJ1-4; D not resolved. The CDR3 is made up of 16 amino acids. Germline V lookup: CDR1 SEHNR, CDR2 FQNEAQ (reference sequence). Trimming left V 2 bases short and J 0 bases short, with 10 bases between. The CDR3 sequence is CASSLRLEATNEKLFF. The CDR3 DNA reads as TGTGCCAGCAGCTTACGGTTGGAGGCAACTAATGAAAAACTGTTTTTT.

This chain joins TRBV6-2 or TRBV6-3 and TRBJ1-1; D call uncertain. With 3 bases removed from V and 6 bases from J, the gap between germline ends came to 5 bases. The CDR3 spans 11 residues. From germline, CDR1 is MNHEY and CDR2 SVGEGT. DNA of the CDR3: TGTGCCAGCAGTTATGGCCCTGAAGCTTTCTTT. Protein: CASSYGPEAFF.

The table lists this clone with a count of one. The V gene is TRBV5-1, the J gene TRBJ1-2; 7 bases align to TRBD1. The CDR3 extends over 14 amino acids. From germline, CDR1 is SGHRS and CDR2 YFSETQ. V shed 3 bases and J 3 bases; nucleotides not matched to a gene: 5. This chain's CDR3 is CASSSGGTDYGYTF. The CDR3 bases are TGCGCCAGCAGCTCAGGCGGGACAGACTATGGCTACACCTTC. The whole variable domain, remainder taken from reference TRBV5-1 and TRBJ1-2, is KAGVTQTPRYLIKTRGQQVTLSCSPISGHRSVSWYQQTPGQGLQFLFEYFSETQRNKGNFPGRFSGRQFSNSRSEMNVSTLELGDSALYLCASSSGGTDYGYTFGSGTRLTVV.

J is TRBJ2-2 and V is TRBV2; D is possibly TRBD1 (6 bases). Germline assignment: CDR1 SNHLY and CDR2 FYNNEI. CDR3 size: 15 residues. The germline V and J ends were trimmed by 3 bases and 0 bases, with 8 bases remaining between them. The CDR3 region is CASSERQANTGELFF. DNA of the CDR3: TGTGCCAGCAGTGAGAGACAGGCGAACACCGGGGAGCTGTTTTTT.

The table lists this clone with a count of one. The chain uses TRBV7-6 and TRBJ2-6, with D possibly TRBD2 on 6 matching bases. The germline V gene has CDR1 SGHVS and CDR2 FNYEAQ. V dropped 4 bases and J dropped 1 base, with 11 bases sitting between them. The CDR3 length is 16 residues. The CDR3 bases are TGTGCCAGCAGCTATCCACGGGGGTCTGGGGCCAACGTCCTGACTTTC. The encoded protein is CASSYPRGSGANVLTF.

The chain combines TRBV10-3 with TRBJ1-5; no firm D call. Germline V gene sequence: CDR1 ENHRY, CDR2 SYGVKD. The CDR3 is 17 residues long. V lost 7 bases to trimming and J lost 0 bases, with 19 bases between them. The CDR3 nucleotides read TGTGCCATCATACTAATAACCACGGCCCCTAGCAATCAGCCCCAGCATTTT. This gives the protein CAIILITTAPSNQPQHF.

The rearrangement joins TRBV10-3 to TRBJ1-5; TRBD1 is a possible D gene (6 bases). The CDR3 is 14 amino acids. In germline, CDR1 is ENHRY, CDR2 SYGVKD. V lost 6 bases, J lost 3 bases, and 12 bases lay in between. The CDR3 region is CAISTTGANQPQHF. The DNA for the CDR3 is TGTGCCATCAGCACGACAGGCGCCAATCAGCCCCAGCATTTT.

V usage is TRBV11-3 and J usage is TRBJ2-1; D possibly corresponds to TRBD1 (6 bases). V was pared by 4 bases and J by 0 bases, with 10 bases between. The germline CDR1 and CDR2 sequences are SGHNT and YENEEA. The CDR3 totals 15 residues. CDR3 in amino acids: CASSSTGSSYNEQFF. The CDR3 DNA sequence: TGTGCCAGCAGCTCCACAGGGAGCTCCTACAATGAGCAGTTCTTC.

This clone was detected a few times. The chain carries TRBV4-3 and TRBJ2-7, with TRBD2 identical over 8 bases. The CDR3 sequence is 15 residues long. J lost 6 bases, V lost 1 base, and 8 bases had no gene match. Germline V gene data show CDR1 as LGHNA and CDR2 as YSLEER. CDR3 sequence (DNA): TGCGCCAGCAGCCAAGCCCCAGCGGGGGCGACCGAGCAGTACTTC. This gives the protein CASSQAPAGATEQYF.

The chain links TRBV6-5 to TRBJ2-7; a possible D gene is TRBD1 (5 bases). CDR1 and CDR2 from the germline V gene are MNHEY and SVGAGI. Trimming removed 2 bases at V and 4 bases at J, with 6 bases between. The CDR3 length is 12 residues. The CDR3 loop reads CASSYAGYEQYF. Here the CDR3 DNA reads TGTGCCAGCAGTTACGCAGGGTACGAGCAGTACTTC.

This chain uses TRBV7-9 with TRBJ2-7, with 9 positions matching TRBD1. Germline CDR1 reads SEHNR; CDR2 reads FQNEAQ (reference sequence). The V gene end was trimmed by 7 bases and the J gene end by 5 bases; junction bases not matched to a gene: 15. The CDR3 spans 16 residues. The CDR3 loop is CASTKRGTGGSDEQYF. The DNA of the CDR3 is TGTGCCAGCACAAAGAGGGGTACAGGGGGCAGCGACGAGCAGTACTTC.

The chain carries TRBV7-9 and TRBJ2-5; 7 positions agree with TRBD1. From germline, CDR1 is SEHNR and CDR2 FQNEAQ (reference sequence). Trimming removed 5 bases from V and 5 bases from J; junction bases left unmatched: 5. CDR3 size: 13 residues. Here the CDR3 reads CASSRDRAETQYF. CDR3 DNA sequence: TGTGCCAGCAGCCGAGACAGGGCTGAGACCCAGTACTTC.

The chain has TRBV4-1 and TRBJ1-1; unclear D gene. V shed 1 base and J shed 5 bases, with 14 bases lying between them. Germline-derived CDR1 and CDR2 are MGHRA and YSYEKL. The CDR3 is made up of 15 amino acids. CDR3 loop: CASSQAGGKVTEAFF. CDR3 DNA sequence: TGCGCCAGCAGCCAAGCAGGAGGGAAGGTGACTGAAGCTTTCTTT.

This clone was counted a single time. This chain links TRBV9 with TRBJ1-1, with 7 nucleotides matching TRBD1. Germline-derived CDR1 and CDR2 are SGDLS and YYNGEE. Germline trimming cut 4 bases from V and 3 bases from J; bases unmatched to any gene: 9. This CDR3 spans 15 amino acids. This CDR3 reads CASSQSTGSDTEAFF. The CDR3 nucleotides are TGTGCCAGCAGCCAATCGACAGGGTCTGACACTGAAGCTTTCTTT.

The chain couples TRBV15 to TRBJ1-4; the D gene is possibly TRBD1 (6 bases). From germline, CDR1 is LNHNV and CDR2 YYDKDF (reference sequence). The CDR3 length is 13 residues. Trimming shortened V by 8 bases and J by 7 bases, and 14 bases separated the two germline ends. The CDR3 reads CATRGGAPEKLFF. In DNA form, the CDR3 reads TGTGCCACCCGTGGGGGGGCGCCTGAAAAACTGTTTTTT.

V gene TRBV6-5 combines with J gene TRBJ1-5; 7 bases align to TRBD1. The junction had 4 bases not matched to a gene; V was cut back by 6 bases and J by 2 bases. The CDR3 loop spans 14 amino acids. Looked up from germline, CDR1 is MNHEY and CDR2 is SVGAGI. The CDR3 bases are TGTGCCAGCAGGGACGACAGGGGCAATCAGCCCCAGCATTTT. It specifies CASRDDRGNQPQHF.

For the CDR3, the DNA is TGCAGTGCGTATCGGAACACTGAAGCTTTCTTT. It codes for CSAYRNTEAFF. V is TRBV20-1 and J is TRBJ1-1; D remains unclear. Germline V gives CDR1 DFQATT, CDR2 SNEGSKA (reference sequence). The CDR3 spans 11 residues. V was clipped by 6 bases and J by 1 base, with 6 bases between them.